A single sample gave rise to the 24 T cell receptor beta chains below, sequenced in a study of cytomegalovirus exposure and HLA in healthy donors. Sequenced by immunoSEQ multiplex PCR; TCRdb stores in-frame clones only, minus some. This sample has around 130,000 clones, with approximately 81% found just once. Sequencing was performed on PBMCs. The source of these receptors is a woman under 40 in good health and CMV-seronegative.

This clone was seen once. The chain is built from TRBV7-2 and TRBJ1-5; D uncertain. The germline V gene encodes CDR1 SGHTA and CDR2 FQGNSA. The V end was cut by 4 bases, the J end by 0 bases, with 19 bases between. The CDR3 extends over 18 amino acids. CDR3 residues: CASSSKGAGGISNQPQHF. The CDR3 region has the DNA TGTGCCAGCAGCTCTAAGGGAGCAGGCGGCATTAGCAATCAGCCCCAGCATTTT. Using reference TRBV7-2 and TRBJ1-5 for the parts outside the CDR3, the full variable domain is GAGVSQSPSNKVTEKGKDVELRCDPISGHTALYWYRQSLGQGLEFLIYFQGNSAPDKSGLPSDRFSAERTGGSVSTLTIQRTQQEDSAVYLCASSSKGAGGISNQPQHFGDGTRLSIL.

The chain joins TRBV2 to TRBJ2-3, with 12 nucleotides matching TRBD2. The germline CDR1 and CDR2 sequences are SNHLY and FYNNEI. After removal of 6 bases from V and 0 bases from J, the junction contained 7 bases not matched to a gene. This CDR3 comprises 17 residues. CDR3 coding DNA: TGTGCCAGCAGCACGACTAGCGGGGGCCCTAGCACAGATACGCAGTATTTT. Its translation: CASSTTSGGPSTDTQYF.

The CDR3 DNA reads as TGTGCCAGCAGCGTCGGGACAGTCCCCAATGAGCAGTTCTTC. It translates to CASSVGTVPNEQFF. The V and J genes are TRBV9 and TRBJ2-1; 7 bases fit TRBD1. The CDR3 runs 14 residues. With 2 bases clipped from V and 6 bases from J, the junction kept 5 bases outside the gene matches. CDR1 SGDLS and CDR2 YYNGEE come from the germline V gene.

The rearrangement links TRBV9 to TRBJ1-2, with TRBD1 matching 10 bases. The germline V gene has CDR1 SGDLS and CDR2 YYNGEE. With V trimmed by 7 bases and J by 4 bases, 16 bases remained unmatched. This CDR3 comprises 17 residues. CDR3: CASQPGTGAAWGYGYTF. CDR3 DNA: TGTGCCAGCCAACCCGGGACAGGGGCCGCCTGGGGCTATGGCTACACCTTC.

CDR3 nucleotides: TGTGCCAGCAGCCCTAGCGGGGGGGAATACTACGAGCAGTACTTC. Amino acid sequence: CASSPSGGEYYEQYF. The V gene is TRBV7-2, the J gene TRBJ2-7, with 12 bases lining up with TRBD2. V lost 5 bases and J lost 3; bases outside the gene matches: 5. Looked up from germline, CDR1 is SGHTA and CDR2 is FQGNSA. The CDR3 consists of 15 residues.

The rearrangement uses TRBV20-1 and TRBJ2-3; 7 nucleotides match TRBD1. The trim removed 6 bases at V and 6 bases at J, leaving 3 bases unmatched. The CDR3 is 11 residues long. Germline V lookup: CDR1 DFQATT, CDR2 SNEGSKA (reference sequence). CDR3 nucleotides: TGCAGTGCCATGACAGGGGATACGCAGTATTTT. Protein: CSAMTGDTQYF.

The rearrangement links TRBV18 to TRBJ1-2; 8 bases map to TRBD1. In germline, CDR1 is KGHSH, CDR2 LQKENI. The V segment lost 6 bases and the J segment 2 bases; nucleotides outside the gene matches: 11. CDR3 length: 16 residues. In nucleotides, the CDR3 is TGTGCCAGCTCGGGGGGACAGGAACGACTAAACTATGGCTACACCTTC. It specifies CASSGGQERLNYGYTF.

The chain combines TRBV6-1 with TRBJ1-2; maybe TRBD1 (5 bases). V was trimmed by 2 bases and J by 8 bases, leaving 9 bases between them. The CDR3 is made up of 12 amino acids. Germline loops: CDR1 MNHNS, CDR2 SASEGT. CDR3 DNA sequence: TGTGCCAGCAGTGAAAGGGGAAGCGGCTACACCTTC. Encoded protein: CASSERGSGYTF.

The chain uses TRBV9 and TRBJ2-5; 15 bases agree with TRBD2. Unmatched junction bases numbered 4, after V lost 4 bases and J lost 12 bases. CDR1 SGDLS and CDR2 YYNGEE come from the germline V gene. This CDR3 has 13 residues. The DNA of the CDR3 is TGTGCCAGCAGCTTCGGGACTAGCGGGGGGAAGTACTTC. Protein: CASSFGTSGGKYF.

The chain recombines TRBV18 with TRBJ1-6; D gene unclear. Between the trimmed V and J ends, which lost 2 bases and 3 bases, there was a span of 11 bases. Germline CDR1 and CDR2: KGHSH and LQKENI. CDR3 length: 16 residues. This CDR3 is CASSPFTKDYNSPLHF. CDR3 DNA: TGTGCCAGCTCACCATTTACAAAAGACTATAATTCACCCCTCCACTTT.

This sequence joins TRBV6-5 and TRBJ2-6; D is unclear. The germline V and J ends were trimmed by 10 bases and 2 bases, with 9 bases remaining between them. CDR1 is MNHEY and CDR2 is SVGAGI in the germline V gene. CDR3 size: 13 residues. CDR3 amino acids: CATENAGANVLTF. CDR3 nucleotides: TGTGCCACCGAGAATGCTGGGGCCAACGTCCTGACTTTC.

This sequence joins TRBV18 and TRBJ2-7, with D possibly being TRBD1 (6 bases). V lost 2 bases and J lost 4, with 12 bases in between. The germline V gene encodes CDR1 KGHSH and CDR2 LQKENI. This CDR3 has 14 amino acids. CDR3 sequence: CASSPAGQSYEQYF. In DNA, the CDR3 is TGTGCCAGCTCACCAGCAGGACAGTCATACGAGCAGTACTTC.

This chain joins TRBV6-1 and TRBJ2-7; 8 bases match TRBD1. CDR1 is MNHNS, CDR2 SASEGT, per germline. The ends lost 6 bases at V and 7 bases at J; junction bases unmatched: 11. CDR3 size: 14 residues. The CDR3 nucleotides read TGTGCCAGCAGGCCTTTGGACAGGGCGGGGGAGCAGTACTTC. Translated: CASRPLDRAGEQYF.

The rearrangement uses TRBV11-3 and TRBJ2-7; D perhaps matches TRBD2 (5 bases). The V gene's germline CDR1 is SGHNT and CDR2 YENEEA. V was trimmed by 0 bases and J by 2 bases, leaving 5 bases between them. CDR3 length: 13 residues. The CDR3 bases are TGTGCCAGCAGCTTAGACGGGGCCTACGAGCAGTACTTC. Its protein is CASSLDGAYEQYF.

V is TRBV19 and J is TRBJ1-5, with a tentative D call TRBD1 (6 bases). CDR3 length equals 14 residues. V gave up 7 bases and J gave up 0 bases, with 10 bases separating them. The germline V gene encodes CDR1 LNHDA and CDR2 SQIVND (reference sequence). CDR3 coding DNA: TGTGCCAGTACCCGGACAGATAGCAATCAGCCCCAGCATTTT. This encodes CASTRTDSNQPQHF.

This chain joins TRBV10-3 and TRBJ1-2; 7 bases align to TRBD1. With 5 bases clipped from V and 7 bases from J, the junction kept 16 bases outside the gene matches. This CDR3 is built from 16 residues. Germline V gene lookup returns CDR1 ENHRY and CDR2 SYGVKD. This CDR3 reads CAISLTGTDLTAGYTF. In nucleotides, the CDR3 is TGTGCCATCAGTTTAACCGGGACAGACCTTACGGCTGGCTACACCTTC.

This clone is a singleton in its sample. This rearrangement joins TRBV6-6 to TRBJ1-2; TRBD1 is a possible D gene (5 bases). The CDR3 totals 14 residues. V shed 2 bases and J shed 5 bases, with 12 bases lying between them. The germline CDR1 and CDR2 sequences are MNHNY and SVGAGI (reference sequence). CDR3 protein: CASSYGQGQYGYTF. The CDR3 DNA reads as TGTGCCAGCAGTTACGGCCAGGGCCAATATGGCTACACCTTC.

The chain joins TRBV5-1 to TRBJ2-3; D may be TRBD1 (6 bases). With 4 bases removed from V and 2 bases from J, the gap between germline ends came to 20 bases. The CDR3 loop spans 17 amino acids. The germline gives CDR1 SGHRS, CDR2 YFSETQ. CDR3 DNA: TGCGCCAGCAGCGCGGGTGGTACTGACAGGATCACAGATACGCAGTATTTT. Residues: CASSAGGTDRITDTQYF.

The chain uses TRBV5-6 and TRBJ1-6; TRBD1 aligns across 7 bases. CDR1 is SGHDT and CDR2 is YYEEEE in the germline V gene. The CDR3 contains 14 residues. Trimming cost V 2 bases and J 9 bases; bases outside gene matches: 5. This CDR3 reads CASSLPGGRSPLHF. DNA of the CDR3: TGTGCCAGCAGCTTACCAGGGGGACGTTCACCCCTCCACTTT.

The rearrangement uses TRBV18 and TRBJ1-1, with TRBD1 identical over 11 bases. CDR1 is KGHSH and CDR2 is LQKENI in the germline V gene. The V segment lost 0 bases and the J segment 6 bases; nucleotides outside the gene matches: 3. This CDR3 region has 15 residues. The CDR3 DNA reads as TGTGCCAGCTCACCACCGGGACAGGGGGAGTCTGAAGCTTTCTTT. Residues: CASSPPGQGESEAFF.

The CDR3 DNA reads as TGTGCCAGCAGCTTAGATGGGACAGGGGGTTGGAACATTCAGTACTTC. Amino acid sequence: CASSLDGTGGWNIQYF. The rearrangement links TRBV11-2 to TRBJ2-4; 11 bases are shared with TRBD1. The CDR3 covers 16 residues. The J segment lost 7 bases and the V segment lost 0 bases, leaving 5 bases of the junction unmatched. Germline values: CDR1 SGHAT, CDR2 FQNNGV.

The CDR3 sequence: CASSVGVTQETQYF. The CDR3 nucleotides read TGTGCCAGCAGCGTAGGGGTGACACAAGAGACCCAGTACTTC. The V and J genes are TRBV9 and TRBJ2-5; no clear D gene. The germline CDR1 and CDR2 sequences are SGDLS and YYNGEE. This CDR3 spans 14 amino acids. Trimming took off 0 bases at V and 2 bases at J, with 8 bases between the two ends.

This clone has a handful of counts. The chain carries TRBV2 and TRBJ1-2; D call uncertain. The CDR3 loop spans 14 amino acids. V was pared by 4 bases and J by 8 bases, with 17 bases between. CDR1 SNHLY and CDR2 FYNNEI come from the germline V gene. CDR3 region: CASSGPQLLGGYTF. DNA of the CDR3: TGTGCCAGCAGTGGGCCTCAACTACTAGGAGGCTACACCTTC.

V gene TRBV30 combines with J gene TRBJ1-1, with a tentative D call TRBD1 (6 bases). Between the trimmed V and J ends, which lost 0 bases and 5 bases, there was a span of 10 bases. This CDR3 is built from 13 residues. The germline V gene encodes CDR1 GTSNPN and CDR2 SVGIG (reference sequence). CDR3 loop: CAWSVKQGTEAFF. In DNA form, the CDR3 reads TGTGCCTGGAGTGTAAAACAGGGAACTGAAGCTTTCTTT.